In its sample, the clone carrying this TCR beta chain was seen many times. Its matching antigen is unknown. Germline assignment: CDR1 DFQATT and CDR2 SNEGSKA (reference sequence). This CDR3 is built from 13 residues. V dropped 6 bases and J dropped 5; count of bases not matched to a gene: 8. These data are taken from a study of T cells in Graves' hyperthyroidism and ophthalmopathy. Findings of the study overall: From stable hyperthyroidism, ophthalmopathy was set apart by a 13 V-J model. Peripheral blood also featured most of the thyroid clonotypes expanded above 0.001.

The source material, RNA transcripts, was used to amplify TCR beta CDR3 regions. The HTBI primer set served for first-round RT-PCR of the TCR CDR3. TCRdb itself ran the multiplex PCR reads through MiXCR, one entry per CDR3 protein. The table has fewer than 650,000 distinct CDR3 sequences, over 35% seen once. This sequence originates from an adult woman with Graves' disease, either hyperthyroidism or ophthalmopathy (not recorded which). The sample was peripheral blood or thyroid tissue (not recorded which). The chain joins TRBV20-1 to TRBJ2-5, with 8 positions matching TRBD2. The CDR3 here is CSAPGAGEETQYF. CDR3 sequence (DNA): TGCAGTGCCCCAGGAGCGGGAGAGGAGACCCAGTACTTC.